The entry that follows covers one T cell receptor (beta chain) sequence. Germline CDR1 and CDR2: SGHRS and YFSETQ. CDR3 length equals 16 residues. V lost 4 bases, J lost 2 bases, and 6 bases stayed unmatched. The data were obtained in a study of blood T cell repertoires in COVID-19. Looking at the study overall: The samples span acute and convalescent COVID-19 from the United States, Italy and Spain.

Under the authors' procedure: Nucleated cell counts were estimated from reference gene primer amplification. TCRdb's copy holds only in-frame clones and misses some; the assay was immunoSEQ multiplex PCR. V, J and clone size are taken as reported in that table, and D and trimming were inferred from the DNA itself. This table has 200,000 to 250,000 clones, roughly nine tenths appearing once. This sequence originates from a young woman who had recovered from COVID-19. The sequencing input was peripheral blood. The chain has TRBV5-1 and TRBJ2-3; TRBD2 matches 11 bases. The CDR3 region is CASSPGLAGLTDTQYF. CDR3 nucleotide sequence: TGCGCCAGCAGCCCAGGACTAGCGGGCCTCACAGATACGCAGTATTTT.